This TCR beta chain was captured by sequencing in a study of beta chain features in type 1 diabetes. Study information: No age, gender or cell yield differences were seen between patients and healthy donors. Examined across all samples were almost 110 million sorted cells.

General study results and limits: Shortening of TCRB CDR3s, moderate but significant, appeared in all four CD4+ subsets of Type 1 diabetes patients. Diminished insertions and augmented deletions at VDJ junctions characterized type 1 diabetes patients. A potential influence of HLA type upon TCRB rearrangement remained unresolved herein.

Germline V CDR1 and CDR2: SGDLS, YYNGEE. There are 14 residues in the CDR3. Germline trimming cut 0 bases from V and 11 bases from J; bases unmatched to any gene: 6. All of the isolated RNA was reverse transcribed, so expressed TCRB transcripts were sequenced. Profiled with immunoSEQ multiplex PCR; TCRdb holds only in-frame clones, not every one. The sample holds 120,000 or so clones, approximately 15% seen once. This clone was observed a few times. Its antigen is currently unknown. This receptor was taken from a man between 18 and 35 years old with type 1 diabetes. The specimen was central memory CD4+ T cells from blood. The chain joins TRBV9 to TRBJ2-1; 9 positions match TRBD1. The CDR3 sequence is CASSVVGQGVKQFF. In DNA, the CDR3 is TGTGCCAGCAGCGTAGTGGGACAGGGTGTGAAGCAGTTCTTC. The full variable domain, completed using reference TRBV9 and TRBJ2-1, is DSGVTQTPKHLITATGQRVTLRCSPRSGDLSVYWYQQSLDQGLQFLIQYYNGEERAKGNILERFSAQQFPDLHSELNLSSLELGDSALYFCASSVVGQGVKQFFGPGTRLTVL.